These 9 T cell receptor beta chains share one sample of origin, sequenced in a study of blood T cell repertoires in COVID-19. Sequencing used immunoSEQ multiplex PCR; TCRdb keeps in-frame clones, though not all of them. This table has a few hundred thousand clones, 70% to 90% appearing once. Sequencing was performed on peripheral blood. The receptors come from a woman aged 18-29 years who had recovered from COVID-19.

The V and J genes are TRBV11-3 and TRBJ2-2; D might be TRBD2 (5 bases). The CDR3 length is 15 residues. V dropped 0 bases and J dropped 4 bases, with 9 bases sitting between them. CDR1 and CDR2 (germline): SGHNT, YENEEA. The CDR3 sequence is CASSLDRGTTGELFF. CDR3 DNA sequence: TGTGCCAGCAGCTTAGATCGGGGTACCACCGGGGAGCTGTTTTTT. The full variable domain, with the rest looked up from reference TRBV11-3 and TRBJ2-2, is EAGVVQSPRYKIIEKKQPVAFWCNPISGHNTLYWYLQNLGQGPELLIRYENEEAVDDSQLPKDRFSAERLKGVDSTLKIQPAELGDSAVYLCASSLDRGTTGELFFGEGSRLTVL.

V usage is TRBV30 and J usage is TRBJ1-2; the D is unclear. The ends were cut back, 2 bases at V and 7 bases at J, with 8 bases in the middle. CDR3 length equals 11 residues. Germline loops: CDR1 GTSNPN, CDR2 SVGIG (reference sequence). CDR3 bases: TGTGCCTGGAGTAAAGCGAGTGGCTACACCTTC. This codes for CAWSKASGYTF.

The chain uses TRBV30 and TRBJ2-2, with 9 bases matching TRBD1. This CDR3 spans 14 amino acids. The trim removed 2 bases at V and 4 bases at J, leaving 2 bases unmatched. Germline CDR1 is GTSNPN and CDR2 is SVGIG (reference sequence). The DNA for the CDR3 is TGTGCCTGGAGTAGGACAGGGGCCACCGGGGAGCTGTTTTTT. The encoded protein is CAWSRTGATGELFF.

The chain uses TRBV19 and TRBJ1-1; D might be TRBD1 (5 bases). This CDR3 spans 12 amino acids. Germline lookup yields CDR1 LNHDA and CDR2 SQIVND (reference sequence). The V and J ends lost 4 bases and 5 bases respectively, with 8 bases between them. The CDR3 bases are TGTGCCAGTAGTACAGGGAGGACTGAAGCTTTCTTT. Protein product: CASSTGRTEAFF.

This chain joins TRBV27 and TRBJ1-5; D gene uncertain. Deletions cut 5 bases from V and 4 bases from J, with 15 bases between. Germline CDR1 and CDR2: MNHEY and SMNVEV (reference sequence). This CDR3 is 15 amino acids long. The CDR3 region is CASSTVPDGNQPQHF. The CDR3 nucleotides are TGTGCCAGCAGTACCGTACCCGACGGGAATCAGCCCCAGCATTTT.

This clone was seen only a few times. The CDR3 bases are TGTGCCAGCAAAGGCGGTTACGAGCAGTACTTC. Protein sequence: CASKGGYEQYF. The V and J genes are TRBV27 and TRBJ2-7; D uncertain. The CDR3 is made up of 11 amino acids. Germline loops: CDR1 MNHEY, CDR2 SMNVEV (reference sequence). Trimming pared 7 bases from V and 4 bases from J, leaving 8 bases between.

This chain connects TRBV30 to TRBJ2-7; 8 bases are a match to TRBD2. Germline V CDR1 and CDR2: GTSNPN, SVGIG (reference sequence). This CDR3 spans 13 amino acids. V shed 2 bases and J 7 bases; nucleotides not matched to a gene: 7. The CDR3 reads CAWSNGRAGEQYF. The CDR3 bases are TGTGCCTGGAGTAACGGGAGGGCCGGGGAGCAGTACTTC.

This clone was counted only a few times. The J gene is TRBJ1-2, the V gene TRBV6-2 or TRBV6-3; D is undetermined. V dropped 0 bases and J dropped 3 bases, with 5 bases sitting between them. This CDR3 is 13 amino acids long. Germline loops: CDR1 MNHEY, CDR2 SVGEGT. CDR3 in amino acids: CASSYSEDYGYTF. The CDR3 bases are TGTGCCAGCAGTTACTCGGAGGACTATGGCTACACCTTC.

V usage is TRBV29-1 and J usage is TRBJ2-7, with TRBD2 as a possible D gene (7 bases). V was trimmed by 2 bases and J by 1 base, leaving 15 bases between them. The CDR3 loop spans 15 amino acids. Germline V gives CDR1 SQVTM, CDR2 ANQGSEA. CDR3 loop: CSVEKRGGPSYEQYF. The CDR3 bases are TGCAGCGTTGAAAAAAGGGGGGGCCCTTCCTACGAGCAGTACTTC.